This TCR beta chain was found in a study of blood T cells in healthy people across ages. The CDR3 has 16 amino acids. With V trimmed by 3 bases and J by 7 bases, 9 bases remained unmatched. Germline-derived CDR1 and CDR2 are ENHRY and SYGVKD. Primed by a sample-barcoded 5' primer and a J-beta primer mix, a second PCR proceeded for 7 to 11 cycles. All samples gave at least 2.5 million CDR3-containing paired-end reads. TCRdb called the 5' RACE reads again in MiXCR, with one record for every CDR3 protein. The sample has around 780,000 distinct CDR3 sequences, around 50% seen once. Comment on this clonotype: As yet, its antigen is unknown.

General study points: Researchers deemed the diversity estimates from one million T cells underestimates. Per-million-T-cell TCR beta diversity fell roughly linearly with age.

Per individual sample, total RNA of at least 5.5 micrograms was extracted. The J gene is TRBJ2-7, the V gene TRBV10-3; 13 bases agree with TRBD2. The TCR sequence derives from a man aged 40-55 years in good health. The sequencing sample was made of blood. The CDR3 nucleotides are TGTGCCATCAGTGACGTGACTAGCGGGGGGCCAGGGGAGCAGTACTTC. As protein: CAISDVTSGGPGEQYF.